This T cell receptor beta chain was obtained from a study of blood T cells in healthy people across ages. Broader study findings: The long-lived group displayed more naive CD4+ cells, plus higher diversity, than the aged donors did. Diversity of TCR beta per million T cells declined in a roughly linear way with age. Estimates of total diversity, which came from one million sequenced T cells, were considered to be underestimates.

A second PCR, run for about 7 to 11 cycles, used a sample-barcoded 5' primer plus a J-beta primer mix. TCRdb re-derived calls from the 5' RACE reads in MiXCR, one entry per CDR3 protein. The data contain hundreds of thousands of distinct CDR3 sequences, about 30% of them seen just once; the ten biggest clones take up approximately 15%. Ten or more counts support this clonotype. Its antigen is not known. The sample comprised blood. This TCR was recovered from an elderly woman in good health.

As DNA, the CDR3 is TGTGCCAGCAGTTTACAGGGGAGGAGGGATCAGCCCCAGCATTTT. This sequence encodes CASSLQGRRDQPQHF. This rearrangement joins TRBV27 to TRBJ1-5; a possible D gene is TRBD1 (6 bases). Looked up from germline, CDR1 is MNHEY and CDR2 is SMNVEV (reference sequence). The CDR3 extends over 15 amino acids. V lost 2 bases and J 5 bases, leaving 13 bases between the germline ends.